This T cell receptor beta chain emerged from a study of blood T cell repertoires in COVID-19. Study context: Material from acute and convalescent COVID-19 was sourced from the United States, Italy and Spain.

Germline CDR1 and CDR2: SGHTA and FQGNSA. The ends were cut back, 2 bases at V and 3 bases at J, with 10 bases in the middle. This CDR3 spans 14 amino acids. This clone was seen just once. Methods used by the authors: Using reference gene primer amplification, nucleated cell counts were estimated. Some clones are missing from TCRdb's copy, which holds only in-frame ones; the method was immunoSEQ multiplex PCR. Clone size and V and J calls were adopted from that table, with D and trimming inferred from the DNA. Among 200,000 to 300,000 clones, about 83% were seen once, and the ten largest hold about 1.5%.

Sample: peripheral blood. The clonotype comes from a woman between 40 and 55 years old who had recovered from COVID-19. The gene calls are TRBV7-2 and TRBJ1-2; D unresolved. CDR3 region: CASSLSHRDYGYTF. In nucleotides, the CDR3 is TGTGCCAGCAGCTTAAGTCATCGGGACTATGGCTACACCTTC.